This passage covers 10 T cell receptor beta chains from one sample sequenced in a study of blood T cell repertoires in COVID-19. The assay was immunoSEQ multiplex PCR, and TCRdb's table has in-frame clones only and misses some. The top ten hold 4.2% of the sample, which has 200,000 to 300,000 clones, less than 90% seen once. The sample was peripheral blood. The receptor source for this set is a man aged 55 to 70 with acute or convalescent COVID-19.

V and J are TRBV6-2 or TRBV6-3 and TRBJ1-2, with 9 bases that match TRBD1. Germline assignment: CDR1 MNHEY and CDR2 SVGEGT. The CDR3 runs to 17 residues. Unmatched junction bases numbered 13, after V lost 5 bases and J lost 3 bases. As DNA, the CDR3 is TGTGCCAGCAGTGGTGGGACAGGGACCTATTGGGACTATGGCTACACCTTC. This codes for CASSGGTGTYWDYGYTF.

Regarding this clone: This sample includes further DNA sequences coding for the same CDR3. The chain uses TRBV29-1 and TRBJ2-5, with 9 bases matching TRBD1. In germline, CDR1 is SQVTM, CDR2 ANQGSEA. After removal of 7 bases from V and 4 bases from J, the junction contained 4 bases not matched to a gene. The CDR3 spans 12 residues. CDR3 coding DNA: TGCAGCGGGAGACAGGGGGGAGAGACCCAGTACTTC. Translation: CSGRQGGETQYF.

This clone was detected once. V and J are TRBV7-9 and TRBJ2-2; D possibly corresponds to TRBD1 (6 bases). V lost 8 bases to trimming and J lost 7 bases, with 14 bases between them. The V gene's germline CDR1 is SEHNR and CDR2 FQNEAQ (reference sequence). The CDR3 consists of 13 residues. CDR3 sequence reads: CASFDRLHGELFF. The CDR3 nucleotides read TGTGCCAGCTTCGACAGGCTCCACGGGGAGCTGTTTTTT.

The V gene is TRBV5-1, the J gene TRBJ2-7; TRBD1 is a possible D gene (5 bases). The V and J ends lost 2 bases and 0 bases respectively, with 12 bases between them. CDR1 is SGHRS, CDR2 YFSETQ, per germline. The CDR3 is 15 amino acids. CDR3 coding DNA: TGCGCCAGCAGCTTTGGTGGGGCCAGCTCCTACGAGCAGTACTTC. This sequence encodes CASSFGGASSYEQYF.

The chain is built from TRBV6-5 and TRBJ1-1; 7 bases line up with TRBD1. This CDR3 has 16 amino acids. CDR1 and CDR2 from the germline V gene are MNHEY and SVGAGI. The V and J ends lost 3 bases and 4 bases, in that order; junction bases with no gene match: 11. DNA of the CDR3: TGTGCCAGCAGTTATTATCCGCCGGGGACAGTCACTGAAGCTTTCTTT. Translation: CASSYYPPGTVTEAFF.

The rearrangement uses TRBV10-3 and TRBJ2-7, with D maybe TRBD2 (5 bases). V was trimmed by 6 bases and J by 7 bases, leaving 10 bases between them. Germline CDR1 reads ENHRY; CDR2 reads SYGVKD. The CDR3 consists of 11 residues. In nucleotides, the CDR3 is TGTGCCATCAGGGACTCTTCAGAGCAGTACTTC. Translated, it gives CAIRDSSEQYF.

Here the CDR3 DNA reads TGTGCCACCAGTGATCCCGGTCAGGGGGGTACGCAGTATTTT. Protein sequence: CATSDPGQGGTQYF. The chain uses TRBV24-1 and TRBJ2-3, with a tentative D call TRBD1 (7 bases). CDR3 length: 14 amino acids. V was pared by 3 bases and J by 8 bases, with 14 bases between. Germline values: CDR1 KGHDR, CDR2 SFDVKD.

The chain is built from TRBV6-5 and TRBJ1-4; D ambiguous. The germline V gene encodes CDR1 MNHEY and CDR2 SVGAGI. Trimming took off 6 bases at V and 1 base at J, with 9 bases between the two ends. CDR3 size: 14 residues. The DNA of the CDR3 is TGTGCCAGCAGAGTAATCGGAACTAATGAAAAACTGTTTTTT. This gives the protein CASRVIGTNEKLFF.

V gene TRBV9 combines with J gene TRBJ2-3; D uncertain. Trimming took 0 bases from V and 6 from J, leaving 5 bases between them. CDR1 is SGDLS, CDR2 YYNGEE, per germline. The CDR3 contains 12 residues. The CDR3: CASSVGRDTQYF. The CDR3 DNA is TGTGCCAGCAGCGTAGGTCGGGATACGCAGTATTTT.

CDR3: CASSLLGQGTGGTDTQYF. In DNA form, the CDR3 reads TGTGCCAGCAGCTTGCTAGGACAGGGGACTGGGGGCACAGATACGCAGTATTTT. The rearrangement uses TRBV5-6 and TRBJ2-3; 9 nucleotides line up with TRBD1. Unmatched junction bases numbered 10, after V lost 1 base and J lost 1 base. Germline assignment: CDR1 SGHDT and CDR2 YYEEEE. The CDR3 has 18 amino acids.